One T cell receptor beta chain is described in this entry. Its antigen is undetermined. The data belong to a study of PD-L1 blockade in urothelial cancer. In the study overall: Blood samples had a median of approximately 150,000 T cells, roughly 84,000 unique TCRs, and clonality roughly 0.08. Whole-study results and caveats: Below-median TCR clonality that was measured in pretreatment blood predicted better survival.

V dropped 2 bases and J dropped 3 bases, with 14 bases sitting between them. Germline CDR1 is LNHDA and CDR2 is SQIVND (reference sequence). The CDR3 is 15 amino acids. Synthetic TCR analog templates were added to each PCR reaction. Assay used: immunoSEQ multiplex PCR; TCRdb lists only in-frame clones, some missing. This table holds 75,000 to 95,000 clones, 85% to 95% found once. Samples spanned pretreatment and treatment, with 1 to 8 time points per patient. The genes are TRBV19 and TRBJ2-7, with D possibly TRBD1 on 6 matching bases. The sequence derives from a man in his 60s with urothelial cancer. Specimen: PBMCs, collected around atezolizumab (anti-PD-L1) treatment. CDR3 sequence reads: CASSIKTGAHYEQYF. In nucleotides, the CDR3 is TGTGCCAGTAGTATAAAGACAGGTGCTCACTACGAGCAGTACTTC.